What follows are 13 T cell receptor beta chains derived from one specimen sequenced in a study of metastatic and nonmetastatic thyroid tumors. TCRdb redid the clone calls on the PCR reads using MiXCR. The sample has over 7,500 clones, around 28% seen once. Treatment of any kind had been given to no patient before thyroid surgery. Sequences were obtained from tumor tissue. These receptors were collected from a female donor with papillary thyroid cancer or a benign thyroid nodule (not recorded which). Some clones in this sample may be carry-over from other donors' samples.

This clone showed up just a few times. The chain couples TRBV6-1 to TRBJ2-2, with D maybe TRBD2 (5 bases). Germline V gene sequence: CDR1 MNHNS, CDR2 SASEGT. V was clipped by 5 bases and J by 2 bases, with 9 bases between them. This CDR3 spans 14 amino acids. The CDR3 spells CASSKLANTGELFF. The CDR3 DNA is TGTGCCAGCAGTAAGCTAGCAAACACCGGGGAGCTGTTTTTT.

This clone showed up many times. In DNA form, the CDR3 reads TGCAGTGCTACAGGGGCCCGTTCCTATGGCTACACCTTC. This encodes CSATGARSYGYTF. This chain uses TRBV20-1 with TRBJ1-2, with D possibly matching TRBD1 (6 bases). V shed 4 bases and J shed 4 bases, with 13 bases lying between them. Germline V gives CDR1 DFQATT, CDR2 SNEGSKA (reference sequence). CDR3 size: 13 residues.

Concerning this clone: Compared with germline, one end of the junction differs, possibly owing to a read error. The CDR3: CASSLRVTSTYTQYF. CDR3 coding DNA: TGTGCCAGCAGTTTGCGCGTTACCAGCACATATACGCAGTATTTT. The V and J genes are TRBV12-3 or TRBV12-4 and TRBJ2-3; D remains ambiguous. This CDR3 has 15 amino acids.

The V call is TRBV30, the J call TRBJ2-7, with D unclear. The germline V gene has CDR1 GTSNPN and CDR2 SVGIG (reference sequence). The CDR3 is 11 residues long. In DNA, the CDR3 is TGTGCTATTATGGCATCCTACGAGCAGTACTTC. Protein product: CAIMASYEQYF.

This clone was recorded only once. This rearrangement joins TRBV30 to TRBJ2-1; possibly TRBD1 for D (5 bases). Per the germline V gene, CDR1 is GTSNPN and CDR2 is SVGIG (reference sequence). The CDR3 loop spans 15 amino acids. Trimming pared 0 bases from V and 5 bases from J, leaving 14 bases between. In DNA, the CDR3 is TGTGCCTGGAGTGTACTCAGGGAAGCTCACAATGAGCAGTTCTTC. This encodes CAWSVLREAHNEQFF.

V gene TRBV6-2 or TRBV6-3 combines with J gene TRBJ2-1, with D possibly matching TRBD2 (6 bases). The CDR3 extends over 16 amino acids. Germline V gene data show CDR1 as MNHEY and CDR2 as SVGEGT. V lost 0 bases and J 3 bases, leaving 12 bases between the germline ends. The CDR3 protein is CASSYSLSGIYNEQFF. CDR3 DNA sequence: TGTGCCAGCAGTTACTCTCTTAGCGGAATCTACAATGAGCAGTTCTTC.

By share of the sample, this clone is medium-sized. The genes are TRBV6-1 and TRBJ1-1; D may be TRBD1 (6 bases). The CDR3 is 14 residues long. Germline V gives CDR1 MNHNS, CDR2 SASEGT. V gave up 6 bases and J gave up 1 base, with 12 bases separating them. CDR3 DNA sequence: TGTGCCAGCAGAACAGGGAGGTGGAACACTGAAGCTTTCTTT. Protein product: CASRTGRWNTEAFF.

This clone is judged medium-sized. This rearrangement joins TRBV6-2 or TRBV6-3 to TRBJ2-5; D is unresolved. Looked up from germline, CDR1 is MNHEY and CDR2 is SVGEGT. The V and J ends lost 6 bases and 3 bases respectively, with 11 bases between them. This CDR3 is 13 amino acids long. The CDR3 DNA reads as TGTGCCAGCAGGATGCATGCGGAAGAGACCCAGTACTTC. Its translation: CASRMHAEETQYF.

This clone has only one observation. The chain has TRBV11-1 and TRBJ1-2, with TRBD1 matching 8 bases. V trimming: 3 bases; J trimming: 7 bases; junction bases outside the gene matches: 16. The CDR3 extends over 17 amino acids. Per germline, CDR1 SGHAT and CDR2 FQDESV (reference sequence). CDR3 nucleotides: TGTGCCAGCAGCTTCCAGACAGGGGAGCTATTGGCTAGTGGCTACACCTTC. Protein: CASSFQTGELLASGYTF.

This clone has just a few counts. The chain employs TRBV28 and TRBJ1-6; D may be TRBD1 (6 bases). The CDR3 length is 13 residues. Germline CDR1 is MDHEN and CDR2 is SYDVKM. The V end was cut by 4 bases, the J end by 14 bases, with 15 bases between. CDR3 DNA: TGTGCCAGCAGTTACGGGACATTTGGTACCCTCCACTTT. Encoded protein: CASSYGTFGTLHF.

Many counts were recorded for this clone. V and J are TRBV7-8 and TRBJ2-3; 7 bases are shared with TRBD1. Per the germline V gene, CDR1 is SGHVS and CDR2 is FQNEAQ. The length of the CDR3 is 14 residues. With V trimmed by 5 bases and J by 2 bases, 4 bases remained unmatched. The CDR3 coding sequence is TGTGCCAGCAGCCACAGGGGCCCCACAGATACGCAGTATTTT. Its translation: CASSHRGPTDTQYF.

This clone is large (0.1 to 1%) within its sample. The CDR3 reads CASSQEGQAPRPLFF. The CDR3 DNA is TGTGCCAGCAGCCAGGAGGGACAGGCCCCTCGCCCTCTGTTTTTT. The V and J genes are TRBV4-2 and TRBJ1-4; 8 bases fit TRBD1. The CDR3 has 15 amino acids. Trimming at V came to 3 bases and at J to 14 bases, leaving 14 bases not matched to a gene. Germline V gene lookup returns CDR1 LGHNA and CDR2 YNFKEQ.

Relative to its sample, this clone is medium-sized. The genes are TRBV27 and TRBJ1-2; TRBD1 aligns across 8 bases. Per germline, CDR1 MNHEY and CDR2 SMNVEV (reference sequence). The CDR3 totals 16 residues. Trimming took 6 bases from V and 5 from J; bases not matched to a gene: 14. The CDR3 nucleotides are TGTGCCAGCAGCCAACTAATCAGACAGGGGAAATATGGCTACACCTTC. Translated, it gives CASSQLIRQGKYGYTF.